Below, 23 T cell receptor beta chains from the same sample are listed, as sequenced in a study of cytomegalovirus exposure and HLA in healthy donors. Use of 60 Vbeta and 13 Jbeta primers characterized the PCR. Using immunoSEQ multiplex PCR, the repertoire was profiled, and TCRdb retains in-frame clones only, with some absent. This table holds approximately 60,000 clones, 65% to 90% found once. Specimen: PBMCs. These receptors were obtained from a young man in good health and CMV-seronegative.

The chain joins TRBV20-1 to TRBJ2-1, with D hard to call. The length of the CDR3 is 10 residues. In germline, CDR1 is DFQATT, CDR2 SNEGSKA (reference sequence). CDR3 in DNA: TGCAGCGTACCGGTTAATGAGCAGTTCTTC. Translation gives CSVPVNEQFF.

This chain links TRBV9 with TRBJ1-6; no reliable D call. In germline, CDR1 is SGDLS, CDR2 YYNGEE. The germline V and J ends were trimmed by 0 bases and 14 bases, with 9 bases remaining between them. The CDR3 has 12 residues. CDR3 loop: CASSVDGLTLHF. CDR3 DNA: TGTGCCAGCAGCGTAGACGGACTAACCCTCCACTTT. The variable domain in full, with the rest retrieved from reference TRBV9 and TRBJ1-6, is DSGVTQTPKHLITATGQRVTLRCSPRSGDLSVYWYQQSLDQGLQFLIQYYNGEERAKGNILERFSAQQFPDLHSELNLSSLELGDSALYFCASSVDGLTLHFGNGTRLTVT.

The chain links TRBV6-6 to TRBJ2-7; TRBD1 matches 8 bases. CDR3 length equals 14 residues. The V segment lost 4 bases and the J segment 4 bases; nucleotides outside the gene matches: 6. Germline loops: CDR1 MNHNY, CDR2 SVGAGI (reference sequence). The CDR3 DNA sequence: TGTGCCAGCAGTTCCGGACAGGGCGGGTACGAGCAGTACTTC. Its protein product is CASSSGQGGYEQYF.

The rearrangement joins TRBV7-9 to TRBJ2-7; 9 nucleotides agree with TRBD2. This CDR3 comprises 15 residues. The V gene end was trimmed by 1 base and the J gene end by 6 bases; junction bases not matched to a gene: 7. The germline V gene encodes CDR1 SEHNR and CDR2 FQNEAQ (reference sequence). The CDR3 DNA follows: TGTGCCAGCAGCTTAGTAGCGGGAGTCCTATCCGAGCAGTACTTC. Amino acid sequence: CASSLVAGVLSEQYF.

The V gene is TRBV9, the J gene TRBJ2-2; 12 nucleotides match TRBD2. The CDR3 contains 15 residues. V was clipped by 6 bases and J by 3 bases; unmatched bases: 3. Germline assignment: CDR1 SGDLS and CDR2 YYNGEE. This chain's CDR3 is CASNRLAGDTGELFF. DNA for the CDR3: TGTGCCAGCAATCGACTAGCGGGAGACACCGGGGAGCTGTTTTTT.

The gene calls are TRBV19 and TRBJ1-2; 8 bases agree with TRBD1. Germline CDR1 reads LNHDA; CDR2 reads SQIVND (reference sequence). With V trimmed by 7 bases and J by 4 bases, 8 bases remained unmatched. This CDR3 contains 14 residues. The CDR3 DNA is TGTGCCAGTACCACGCTGACAGGGGCCTATGGCTACACCTTC. Its translation: CASTTLTGAYGYTF. Supplemented by reference TRBV19 and TRBJ1-2, the full variable domain reads DGGITQSPKYLFRKEGQNVTLSCEQNLNHDAMYWYRQDPGQGLRLIYYSQIVNDFQKGDIAEGYSVSREKKESFPLTVTSAQKNPTAFYLCASTTLTGAYGYTFGSGTRLTVV.

V gene TRBV5-5 combines with J gene TRBJ1-2; no definite D call. The ends were cut back, 0 bases at V and 5 bases at J, with 17 bases in the middle. The CDR3 is 16 amino acids. The germline gives CDR1 SGHKS, CDR2 YYEKEE (reference sequence). The CDR3 DNA sequence: TGTGCCAGCAGCTTGGCCGTGGGCGAACGAGAATATGGCTACACCTTC. Translating gives CASSLAVGEREYGYTF.

The gene calls are TRBV7-8 and TRBJ2-5; D unresolved. With 5 bases removed from V and 1 base from J, the gap between germline ends came to 11 bases. Germline CDR1 and CDR2: SGHVS and FQNEAQ. The CDR3 is 14 residues long. In DNA form, the CDR3 reads TGTGCCAGCAGCATGGGCTTGGGCCAAGAGACCCAGTACTTC. Amino acid sequence: CASSMGLGQETQYF.

The chain couples TRBV18 to TRBJ2-7, with D possibly being TRBD1 (6 bases). The ends were cut back, 6 bases at V and 4 bases at J, with 10 bases in the middle. Germline V CDR1 and CDR2: KGHSH, LQKENI. CDR3 size: 12 residues. The CDR3 DNA is TGTGCCAGCTCCGGGGACATTTACGAGCAGTACTTC. This gives the protein CASSGDIYEQYF.

This clone was detected only a few times. This chain uses TRBV6-4 with TRBJ2-3; the D gene is possibly TRBD2 (6 bases). This CDR3 has 14 amino acids. Germline V CDR1 and CDR2: MRHNA, SNTAGT. Trimming took off 0 bases at V and 4 bases at J, with 8 bases between the two ends. The CDR3 reads CASSDSGEADTQYF. DNA of the CDR3: TGTGCCAGCAGTGACTCGGGGGAGGCAGATACGCAGTATTTT.

This clone was observed a single time. The chain is built from TRBV2 and TRBJ2-7; 8 nucleotides agree with TRBD1. The CDR3 covers 14 residues. V lost 6 bases to trimming and J lost 0 bases; unmatched junction nucleotides: 4. CDR1 SNHLY and CDR2 FYNNEI come from the germline V gene. The CDR3 DNA is TGTGCCAGCAGGGCCGGGACAGGCTCCTACGAGCAGTACTTC. Its translation: CASRAGTGSYEQYF.

This clone appeared a few times. The V call is TRBV5-6, the J call TRBJ1-1; D may be TRBD1 (5 bases). Trimming pared 0 bases from V and 5 bases from J, leaving 11 bases between. Germline loops: CDR1 SGHDT, CDR2 YYEEEE. This CDR3 contains 14 residues. CDR3 region: CASSLGPAGTEAFF. The CDR3, as DNA: TGTGCCAGCAGCTTGGGCCCGGCAGGGACTGAAGCTTTCTTT.

The V and J genes are TRBV5-4 and TRBJ2-1; 10 bases map to TRBD2. CDR1 is SGHNT and CDR2 is YYREEE in the germline V gene (reference sequence). This CDR3 comprises 14 residues. Written as DNA, the CDR3 is TGTGGAACACGGACTAGCGGCTCCTACAATGAGCAGTTCTTC. Its protein is CGTRTSGSYNEQFF.

The chain has TRBV7-6 and TRBJ2-7, with 9 positions matching TRBD2. V trimming: 0 bases; J trimming: 4 bases; junction bases outside the gene matches: 7. This CDR3 spans 16 amino acids. Germline values: CDR1 SGHVS, CDR2 FNYEAQ. The DNA of the CDR3 is TGTGCCAGCAGCTTAGCGTTGGCTAGCGGGATGTACGAGCAGTACTTC. This codes for CASSLALASGMYEQYF.

The rearrangement links TRBV11-1 to TRBJ2-7, with D perhaps TRBD1 (5 bases). The germline V and J ends were trimmed by 2 bases and 3 bases, with 8 bases remaining between them. The CDR3 contains 13 residues. Germline CDR1 reads SGHAT; CDR2 reads FQDESV (reference sequence). The CDR3 sequence: CASSLRGGYEQYF. DNA of the CDR3: TGTGCCAGCAGCTTAAGGGGCGGCTACGAGCAGTACTTC.

This clone was seen just once. The junction departs from germline at one end; a sequencing error may be responsible. V usage is TRBV7-6 and J usage is TRBJ2-1; no reliable D call. Germline-derived CDR1 and CDR2 are SGHVS and FNYEAQ. The CDR3 is made up of 12 amino acids. The CDR3 here is CTSSLSGNEQFF. CDR3 nucleotides: TGTACCAGCAGCTTATCGGGTAATGAGCAGTTCTTC.

The chain recombines TRBV9 with TRBJ2-3; D is perhaps TRBD1 (5 bases). Germline CDR1 is SGDLS and CDR2 is YYNGEE. Trimming took off 0 bases at V and 4 bases at J, with 12 bases between the two ends. The CDR3 length is 15 residues. The CDR3 coding sequence is TGTGCCAGCAGCGTAGAGGGGCGCGACCCAGATACGCAGTATTTT. This translates into CASSVEGRDPDTQYF.

The chain couples TRBV9 to TRBJ1-1; TRBD1 might be the D (5 bases). The CDR3 is made up of 17 amino acids. Germline V gene lookup returns CDR1 SGDLS and CDR2 YYNGEE. V lost 0 bases to trimming and J lost 4 bases, with 19 bases between them. The CDR3 DNA reads as TGTGCCAGCAGCGTAGGGGGGACCGCCGGGGGTAGCACTGAAGCTTTCTTT. It codes for CASSVGGTAGGSTEAFF.

The chain joins TRBV9 to TRBJ2-5, with a possible D match to TRBD1 (6 bases). The germline CDR1 and CDR2 sequences are SGDLS and YYNGEE. The length of the CDR3 is 14 residues. The V end lost 3 bases, the J end lost 5 bases, and 14 bases lay between the germline ends. CDR3 DNA sequence: TGTGCCAGCAGCGGCTATGGGACAACTGAGACCCAGTACTTC. This encodes CASSGYGTTETQYF.

The CDR3 nucleotides are TGTGCCAGCAGCTTGGACCCTAGGGGAAACACCGGGGAGCTGTTTTTT. Amino acid sequence: CASSLDPRGNTGELFF. This chain links TRBV5-4 with TRBJ2-2, with a possible D match to TRBD1 (5 bases). V lost 0 bases, J lost 2 bases, and 11 bases lay in between. The CDR3 is made up of 16 amino acids. Germline assignment: CDR1 SGHNT and CDR2 YYREEE (reference sequence).

The CDR3 coding sequence is TGTGCCAGCAGCCGACAGGGGGGCCACTATGGCTACACCTTC. Translated, it gives CASSRQGGHYGYTF. V is TRBV13 and J is TRBJ1-2; 9 bases are shared with TRBD1. Germline V gene sequence: CDR1 PRHDT, CDR2 FYEKMQ (reference sequence). Unmatched junction bases numbered 4, after V lost 5 bases and J lost 3 bases. The length of the CDR3 is 14 residues. Drawing the rest from reference TRBV13 and TRBJ1-2, the complete variable domain is AAGVIQSPRHLIKEKRETATLKCYPIPRHDTVYWYQQGPGQDPQFLISFYEKMQSDKGSIPDRFSAQQFSDYHSELNMSSLELGDSALYFCASSRQGGHYGYTFGSGTRLTVV.

The genes are TRBV6-5 and TRBJ2-5; maybe TRBD2 (5 bases). Germline lookup yields CDR1 MNHEY and CDR2 SVGAGI. The germline V and J ends were trimmed by 6 bases and 4 bases, with 12 bases remaining between them. The CDR3 is 13 amino acids. This chain's CDR3 is CASSLGMIETQYF. The CDR3 DNA is TGTGCCAGCAGCCTCGGGATGATAGAGACCCAGTACTTC.

This clone was observed a single time. The chain couples TRBV27 to TRBJ2-1; 9 nucleotides align to TRBD1. The germline V gene encodes CDR1 MNHEY and CDR2 SMNVEV (reference sequence). The V segment lost 4 bases and the J segment 9 bases; nucleotides outside the gene matches: 7. This CDR3 region has 14 residues. CDR3 amino acids: CASSSDRGLPEQFF. CDR3 DNA: TGTGCCAGCAGTTCGGACAGGGGACTACCTGAGCAGTTCTTC.